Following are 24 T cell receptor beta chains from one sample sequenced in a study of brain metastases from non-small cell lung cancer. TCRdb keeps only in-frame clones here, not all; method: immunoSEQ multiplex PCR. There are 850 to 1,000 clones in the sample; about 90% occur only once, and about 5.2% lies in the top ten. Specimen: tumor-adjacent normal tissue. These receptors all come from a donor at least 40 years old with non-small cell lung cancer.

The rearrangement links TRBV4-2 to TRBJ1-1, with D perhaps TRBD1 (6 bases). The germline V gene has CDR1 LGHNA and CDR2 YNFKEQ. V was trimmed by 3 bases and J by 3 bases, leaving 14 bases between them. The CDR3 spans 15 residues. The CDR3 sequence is CASSQVTRGDTEAFF. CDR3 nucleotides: TGTGCCAGCAGCCAGGTTACAAGGGGGGACACTGAAGCTTTCTTT.

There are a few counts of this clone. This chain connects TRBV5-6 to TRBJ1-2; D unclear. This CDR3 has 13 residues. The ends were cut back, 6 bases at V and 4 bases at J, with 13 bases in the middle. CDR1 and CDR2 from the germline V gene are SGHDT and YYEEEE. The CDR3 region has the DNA TGTGCCAGCACACCGACGCCCAGCTATGGCTACACCTTC. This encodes CASTPTPSYGYTF.

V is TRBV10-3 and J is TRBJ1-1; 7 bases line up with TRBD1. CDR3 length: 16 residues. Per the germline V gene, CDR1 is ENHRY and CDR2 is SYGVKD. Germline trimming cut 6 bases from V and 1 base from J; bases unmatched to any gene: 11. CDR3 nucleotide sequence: TGTGCCATCAGACCACAGGTACAGGGGTCGAACACTGAAGCTTTCTTT. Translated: CAIRPQVQGSNTEAFF.

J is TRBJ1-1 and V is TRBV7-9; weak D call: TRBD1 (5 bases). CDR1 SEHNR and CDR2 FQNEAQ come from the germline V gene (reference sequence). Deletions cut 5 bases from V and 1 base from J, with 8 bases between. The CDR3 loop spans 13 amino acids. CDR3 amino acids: CASSRRENTEAFF. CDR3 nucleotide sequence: TGTGCCAGCAGCCGCAGGGAGAACACTGAAGCTTTCTTT.

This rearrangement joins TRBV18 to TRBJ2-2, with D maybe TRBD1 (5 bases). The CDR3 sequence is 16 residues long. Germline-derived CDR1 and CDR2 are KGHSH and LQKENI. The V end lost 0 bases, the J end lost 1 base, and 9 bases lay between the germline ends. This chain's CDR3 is CASSPPETVNTGELFF. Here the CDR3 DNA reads TGTGCCAGCTCACCACCGGAGACAGTGAACACCGGGGAGCTGTTTTTT.

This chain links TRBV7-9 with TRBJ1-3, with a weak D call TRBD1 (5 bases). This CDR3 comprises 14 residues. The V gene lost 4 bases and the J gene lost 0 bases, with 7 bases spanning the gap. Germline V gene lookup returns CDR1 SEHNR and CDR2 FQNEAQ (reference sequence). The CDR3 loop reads CASSWDHSGNTIYF. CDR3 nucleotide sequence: TGTGCCAGCAGCTGGGACCACTCTGGAAACACCATATATTTT.

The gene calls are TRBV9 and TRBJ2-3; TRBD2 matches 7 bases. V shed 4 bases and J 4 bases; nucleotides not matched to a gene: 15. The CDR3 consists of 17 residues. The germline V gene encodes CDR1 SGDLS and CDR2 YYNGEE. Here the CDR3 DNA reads TGTGCCAGCAGCATCGGACTAGTCCTTCACCTCGCAGATACGCAGTATTTT. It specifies CASSIGLVLHLADTQYF.

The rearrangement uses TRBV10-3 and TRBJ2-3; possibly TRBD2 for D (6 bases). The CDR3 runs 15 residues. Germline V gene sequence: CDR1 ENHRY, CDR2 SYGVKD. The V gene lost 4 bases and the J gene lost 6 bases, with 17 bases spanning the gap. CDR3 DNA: TGTGCCATCAGTGCGGGAGCAGGGACGTGGGATACGCAGTATTTT. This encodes CAISAGAGTWDTQYF.

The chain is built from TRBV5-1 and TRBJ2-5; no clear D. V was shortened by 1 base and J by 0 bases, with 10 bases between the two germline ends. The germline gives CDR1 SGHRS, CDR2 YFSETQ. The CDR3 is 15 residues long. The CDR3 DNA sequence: TGCGCCAGCAGCTTGACCGGAGAGTACCAAGAGACCCAGTACTTC. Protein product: CASSLTGEYQETQYF.

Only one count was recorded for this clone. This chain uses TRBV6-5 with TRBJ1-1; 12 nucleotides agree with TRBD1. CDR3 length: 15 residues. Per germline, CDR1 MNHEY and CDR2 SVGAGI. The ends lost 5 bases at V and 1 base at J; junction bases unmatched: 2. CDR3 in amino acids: CASSKGQGANTEAFF. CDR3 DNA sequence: TGTGCCAGCAGTAAGGGACAGGGGGCGAACACTGAAGCTTTCTTT.

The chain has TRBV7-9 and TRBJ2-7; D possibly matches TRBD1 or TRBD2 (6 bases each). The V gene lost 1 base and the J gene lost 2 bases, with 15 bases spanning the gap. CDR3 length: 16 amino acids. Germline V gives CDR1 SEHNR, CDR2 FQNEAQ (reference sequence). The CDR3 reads CASSLGGGGTTYEQYF. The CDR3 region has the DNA TGTGCCAGCAGCTTAGGGGGCGGCGGGACAACCTACGAGCAGTACTTC.

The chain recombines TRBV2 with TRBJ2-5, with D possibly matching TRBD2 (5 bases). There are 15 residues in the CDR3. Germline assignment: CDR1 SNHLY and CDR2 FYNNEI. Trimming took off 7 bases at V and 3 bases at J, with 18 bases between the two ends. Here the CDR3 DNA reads TGTGCCAGCAAACACCGGGGTAGCTCTGAAGAGACCCAGTACTTC. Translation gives CASKHRGSSEETQYF.

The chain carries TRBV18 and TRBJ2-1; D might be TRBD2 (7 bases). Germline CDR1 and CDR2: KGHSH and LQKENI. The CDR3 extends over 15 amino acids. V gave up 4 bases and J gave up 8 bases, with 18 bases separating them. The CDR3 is CASSQGGGASDEQFF. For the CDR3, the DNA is TGTGCCAGCTCACAAGGAGGGGGGGCATCGGATGAGCAGTTCTTC.

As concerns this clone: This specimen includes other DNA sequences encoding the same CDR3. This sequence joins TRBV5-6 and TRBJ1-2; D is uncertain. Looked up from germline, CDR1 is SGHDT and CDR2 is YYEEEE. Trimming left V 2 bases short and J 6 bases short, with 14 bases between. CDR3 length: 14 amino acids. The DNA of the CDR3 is TGTGCCAGCAGCTTAGCAGGACCCTGGGATGGCTACACCTTC. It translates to CASSLAGPWDGYTF.

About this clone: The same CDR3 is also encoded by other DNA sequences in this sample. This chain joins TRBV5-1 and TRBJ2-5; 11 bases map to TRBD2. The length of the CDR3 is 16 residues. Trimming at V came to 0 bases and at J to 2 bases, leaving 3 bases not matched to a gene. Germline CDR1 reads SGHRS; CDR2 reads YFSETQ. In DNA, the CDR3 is TGCGCCAGCAGCTTGGTTCTAGCGGGGGGACAAGAGACCCAGTACTTC. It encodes CASSLVLAGGQETQYF. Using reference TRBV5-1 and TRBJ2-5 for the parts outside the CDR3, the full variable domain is KAGVTQTPRYLIKTRGQQVTLSCSPISGHRSVSWYQQTPGQGLQFLFEYFSETQRNKGNFPGRFSGRQFSNSRSEMNVSTLELGDSALYLCASSLVLAGGQETQYFGPGTRLLVL.

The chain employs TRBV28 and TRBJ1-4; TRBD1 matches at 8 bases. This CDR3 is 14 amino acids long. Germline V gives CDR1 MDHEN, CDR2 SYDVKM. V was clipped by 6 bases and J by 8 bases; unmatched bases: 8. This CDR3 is CASSRGQAREKLFF. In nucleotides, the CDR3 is TGTGCCAGCAGCCGGGGACAGGCAAGGGAAAAACTGTTTTTT.

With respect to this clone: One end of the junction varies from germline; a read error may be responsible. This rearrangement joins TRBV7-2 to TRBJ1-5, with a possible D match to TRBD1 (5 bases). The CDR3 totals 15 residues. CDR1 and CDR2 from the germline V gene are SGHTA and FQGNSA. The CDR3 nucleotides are TGTGCCAGCAGCTTAGTTGGGGGGTTCAATCAACCCCAGCATTTT. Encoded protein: CASSLVGGFNQPQHF.

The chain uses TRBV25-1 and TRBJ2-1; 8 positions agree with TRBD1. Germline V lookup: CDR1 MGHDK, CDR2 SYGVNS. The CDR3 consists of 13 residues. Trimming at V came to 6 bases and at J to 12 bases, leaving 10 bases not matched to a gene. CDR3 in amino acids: CASSETGGVTQFF. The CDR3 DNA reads TGTGCCAGCAGCGAAACAGGGGGAGTTACGCAGTTCTTC. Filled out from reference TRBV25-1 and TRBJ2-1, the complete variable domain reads EADIYQTPRYLVIGTGKKITLECSQTMGHDKMYWYQQDPGMELHLIHYSYGVNSTEKGDLSSESTVSRIRTEHFPLTLESARPSHTSQYLCASSETGGVTQFFGPGTRLTVL.

CDR3 protein: CASSQAVSGGHYEQYF. The CDR3 coding sequence is TGTGCCAGCAGCCAAGCCGTTAGCGGGGGGCACTACGAGCAGTACTTC. V is TRBV3-1 (or the pseudogene TRBV3-2) and J is TRBJ2-7, with 10 bases matching TRBD2. This CDR3 is built from 16 residues. Per germline, CDR1 LGHDT and CDR2 YNNKEL (reference sequence). The trim removed 1 base at V and 3 bases at J, leaving 6 bases unmatched.

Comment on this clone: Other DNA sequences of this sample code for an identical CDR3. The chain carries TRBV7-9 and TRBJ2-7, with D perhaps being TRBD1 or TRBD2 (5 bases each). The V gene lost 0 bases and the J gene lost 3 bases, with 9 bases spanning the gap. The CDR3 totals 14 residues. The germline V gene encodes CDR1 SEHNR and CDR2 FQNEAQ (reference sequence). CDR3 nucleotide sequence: TGTGCCAGCAGCTTAGCATCAGGGAGCTACGAGCAGTACTTC. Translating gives CASSLASGSYEQYF.

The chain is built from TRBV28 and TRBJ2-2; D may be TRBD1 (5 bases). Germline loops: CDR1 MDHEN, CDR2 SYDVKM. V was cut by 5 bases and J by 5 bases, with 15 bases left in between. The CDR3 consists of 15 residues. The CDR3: CASSVSGSGTGELFF. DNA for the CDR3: TGTGCCAGCAGTGTATCAGGGTCTGGAACCGGGGAGCTGTTTTTT.

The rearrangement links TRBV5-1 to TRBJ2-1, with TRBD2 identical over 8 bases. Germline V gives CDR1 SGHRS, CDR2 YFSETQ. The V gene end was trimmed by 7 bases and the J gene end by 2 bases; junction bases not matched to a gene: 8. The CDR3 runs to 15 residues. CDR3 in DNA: TGCGCCAGCGGGGTCTCAGCGGGGGCCTACAATGAGCAGTTCTTC. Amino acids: CASGVSAGAYNEQFF. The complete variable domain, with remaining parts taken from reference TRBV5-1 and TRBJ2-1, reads KAGVTQTPRYLIKTRGQQVTLSCSPISGHRSVSWYQQTPGQGLQFLFEYFSETQRNKGNFPGRFSGRQFSNSRSEMNVSTLELGDSALYLCASGVSAGAYNEQFFGPGTRLTVL.

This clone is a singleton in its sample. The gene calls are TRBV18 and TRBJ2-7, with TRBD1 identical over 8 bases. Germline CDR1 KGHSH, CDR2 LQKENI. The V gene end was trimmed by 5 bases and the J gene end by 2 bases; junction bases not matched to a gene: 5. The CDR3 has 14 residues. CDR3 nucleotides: TGTGCCAGCTCAGGGACAGGTGACACCTACGAGCAGTACTTC. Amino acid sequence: CASSGTGDTYEQYF.

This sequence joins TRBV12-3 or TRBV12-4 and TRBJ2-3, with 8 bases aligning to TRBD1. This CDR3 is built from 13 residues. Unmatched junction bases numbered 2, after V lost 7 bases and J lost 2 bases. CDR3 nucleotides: TGTGCCAGCATGGACAGGGTCACAGATACGCAGTATTTT. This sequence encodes CASMDRVTDTQYF.